The present entry profiles one T cell receptor (beta chain) with its context. Its target is not known. This entry belongs to a study of T cells expressing NK-cell markers. Study-level results: Evidence did not settle whether expanded NKG2C+ T cell clones targeted HCMV. In several donors, dominant CD3+CD56+NKG2C+ clonotypes ranked among the top 10 CD8+ clonotypes.

One entry per CDR3 protein, without DNA, is what TCRdb gives after re-calling the 5' RACE reads. In all, the sample yields 440,000 or so distinct CDR3 sequences. Germline loops: CDR1 DFQATT, CDR2 SNEGSKA (reference sequence). This CDR3 has 15 residues. Source material: blood T cells: a sorted CD56 or NKG2C T cell subset, CD4+ or CD8+ T cells, or bulk PBMC T cells (not recorded which). This sequence was found in a woman aged 18-70 years in good health. V gene TRBV20-1 combines with J gene TRBJ2-1; TCRdb reports TRBD2, a call that lacks DNA to check it against. CDR3 sequence reads: CSARDSISGYNEQFF.